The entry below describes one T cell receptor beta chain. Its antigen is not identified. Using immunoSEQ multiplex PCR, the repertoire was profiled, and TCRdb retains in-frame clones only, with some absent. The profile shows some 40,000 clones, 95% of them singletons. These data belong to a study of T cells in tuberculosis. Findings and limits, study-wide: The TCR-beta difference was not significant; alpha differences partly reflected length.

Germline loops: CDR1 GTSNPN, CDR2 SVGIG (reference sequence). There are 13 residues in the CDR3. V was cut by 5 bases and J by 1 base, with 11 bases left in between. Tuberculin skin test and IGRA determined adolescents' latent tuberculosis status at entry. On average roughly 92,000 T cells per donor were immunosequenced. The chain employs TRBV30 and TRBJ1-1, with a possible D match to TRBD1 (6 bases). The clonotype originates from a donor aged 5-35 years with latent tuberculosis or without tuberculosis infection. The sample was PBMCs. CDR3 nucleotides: TGTGCCTGGGAACGGACAGAGAACACTGAAGCTTTCTTT. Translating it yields CAWERTENTEAFF.